Listed here are 26 T cell receptor beta chains from one sample, sequenced in a study of CD8 T cells in Susac syndrome. RNA in amounts of roughly 0.5 to 1 ug was reverse transcribed with random hexamers. MiXCR, applied by TCRdb to the immunoSEQ multiplex PCR reads, yields one record per CDR3 protein. The table records 250,000 to 300,000 distinct CDR3 sequences, 80% to 90% of them present only once. Sequencing was carried out using CD8+ T cells from PBMCs. The origin of the receptors is a human donor with multiple sclerosis.

The chain has TRBV20-1 and TRBJ1-5; D call uncertain. Germline CDR1 and CDR2: DFQATT and SNEGSKA (reference sequence). The CDR3 totals 14 residues. V was shortened by 6 bases and J by 1 base, with 13 bases between the two germline ends. CDR3 sequence reads: CSAPTTDSNQPQHF. The CDR3, as DNA: TGCAGTGCCCCCACTACGGACAGCAATCAGCCCCAGCATTTT.

The genes are TRBV19 and TRBJ2-2, with TRBD2 identical over 10 bases. Germline assignment: CDR1 LNHDA and CDR2 SQIVND (reference sequence). V was pared by 7 bases and J by 6 bases, with 2 bases of the junction left unmatched. The CDR3 totals 13 residues. DNA of the CDR3: TGTGCCAGTACTCTAGCGGGAGCCGGGGAGCTGTTTTTT. It translates to CASTLAGAGELFF.

The chain carries TRBV7-6 and TRBJ2-7; TRBD2 matches 9 bases. The J segment lost 3 bases and the V segment lost 5 bases, leaving 11 bases of the junction unmatched. Germline V gene data show CDR1 as SGHVS and CDR2 as FNYEAQ. This CDR3 spans 16 amino acids. Here the CDR3 reads CASSEEPGLAIYEQYF. CDR3 DNA: TGTGCCAGCAGCGAGGAGCCGGGACTAGCTATCTACGAGCAGTACTTC.

This clonotype was observed a single time. V is TRBV29-1 and J is TRBJ2-7; D remains unclear. The CDR3 sequence is 13 residues long. V gave up 5 bases and J gave up 5 bases, with 16 bases separating them. The V gene's germline CDR1 is SQVTM and CDR2 ANQGSEA. The CDR3 sequence: CSVYSWGNDEQYF. CDR3 DNA: TGCAGCGTTTACTCGTGGGGTAACGACGAGCAGTACTTC.

This chain links TRBV2 with TRBJ2-3, with 7 bases fitting TRBD2. CDR1 is SNHLY, CDR2 FYNNEI, per germline. V trimming: 6 bases; J trimming: 2 bases; junction bases outside the gene matches: 8. This CDR3 comprises 15 residues. CDR3 residues: CASRDTSALTDTQYF. The CDR3 nucleotides are TGTGCCAGCAGGGATACTAGCGCCCTCACAGATACGCAGTATTTT. Looking up the rest from reference TRBV2 and TRBJ2-3 gives the full variable domain: EPEVTQTPSHQVTQMGQEVILRCVPISNHLYFYWYRQILGQKVEFLVSFYNNEISEKSEIFDDQFSVERPDGSNFTLKIRSTKLEDSAMYFCASRDTSALTDTQYFGPGTRLTVL.

This rearrangement joins TRBV5-6 to TRBJ1-1; D might be TRBD1 (5 bases). V lost 4 bases to trimming and J lost 8 bases, with 21 bases between them. The CDR3 has 15 residues. In germline, CDR1 is SGHDT, CDR2 YYEEEE. CDR3: CASSPGTRGWGEAFF. The CDR3 nucleotides read TGTGCCAGCAGCCCAGGTACAAGGGGTTGGGGAGAAGCTTTCTTT.

The chain is built from TRBV12-3 or TRBV12-4 and TRBJ1-2; a weak D match, TRBD1 (5 bases). This CDR3 contains 14 residues. Trimming took off 6 bases at V and 4 bases at J, with 15 bases between the two ends. CDR3 DNA: TGTGCCAGCAGCGTGAACCGGGACTCCTATGGCTACACCTTC. This codes for CASSVNRDSYGYTF.

V is TRBV28 and J is TRBJ1-2; 8 bases map to TRBD1. The CDR3 length is 13 residues. J was trimmed by 8 bases and V by 4 bases; bases with no gene match: 6. CDR1 and CDR2 (germline): MDHEN, SYDVKM. CDR3 protein: CASSSDRAVGYTF. In nucleotides, the CDR3 is TGTGCCAGCAGTTCGGACAGGGCCGTAGGCTACACCTTC.

This CDR3 is CASSWWAGENNEQFF. In DNA, the CDR3 is TGTGCCAGCAGTTGGTGGGCGGGAGAGAACAATGAGCAGTTCTTC. V is TRBV5-4 and J is TRBJ2-1, with 7 bases identical to TRBD2. Germline CDR1 is SGHNT and CDR2 is YYREEE (reference sequence). CDR3 length equals 15 residues. The V gene end was trimmed by 5 bases and the J gene end by 5 bases; junction bases not matched to a gene: 10.

This rearrangement joins TRBV2 to TRBJ2-2; TRBD1 aligns across 7 bases. J lost 8 bases, V lost 6 bases, and 3 bases had no gene match. The germline CDR1 and CDR2 sequences are SNHLY and FYNNEI. The CDR3 contains 12 residues. The CDR3 bases are TGTGCCAGCAGGACAGGGCGAGGGGAGCTGTTTTTT. Protein sequence: CASRTGRGELFF. Drawing the rest from reference TRBV2 and TRBJ2-2, the complete variable domain is EPEVTQTPSHQVTQMGQEVILRCVPISNHLYFYWYRQILGQKVEFLVSFYNNEISEKSEIFDDQFSVERPDGSNFTLKIRSTKLEDSAMYFCASRTGRGELFFGEGSRLTVL.

This clonotype was detected only a few times. This chain connects TRBV27 to TRBJ1-5; no reliable D call. The germline V gene has CDR1 MNHEY and CDR2 SMNVEV (reference sequence). This CDR3 comprises 15 residues. The V gene lost 2 bases and the J gene lost 3 bases, with 11 bases spanning the gap. The CDR3 here is CASSLDGGNNQPQHF. The CDR3 region has the DNA TGTGCCAGCAGTTTAGACGGTGGGAACAATCAGCCCCAGCATTTT.

The V gene is TRBV27, the J gene TRBJ1-6, with D unclear. Trimming shortened V by 3 bases and J by 9 bases, and 9 bases separated the two germline ends. The CDR3 totals 13 residues. Germline values: CDR1 MNHEY, CDR2 SMNVEV (reference sequence). CDR3 bases: TGTGCCAGCAGTTTGAGTTTTGTTTCACCCCTCCACTTT. It yields the protein CASSLSFVSPLHF.

Only a few counts were recorded for this clonotype. This chain uses TRBV25-1 with TRBJ2-7; D gene ambiguous. The CDR3 runs to 14 residues. Deletions cut 0 bases from V and 12 bases from J, with 18 bases between. Germline CDR1 is MGHDK and CDR2 is SYGVNS. The DNA for the CDR3 is TGTGCCAGCAGTGAATACATCGGAATAGGAACGCTGTACTTC. It codes for CASSEYIGIGTLYF.

The chain combines TRBV9 with TRBJ2-7; TRBD1 is a possible D gene (7 bases). V gave up 3 bases and J gave up 6 bases, with 16 bases separating them. The CDR3 is made up of 14 amino acids. CDR1 is SGDLS, CDR2 YYNGEE, per germline. In DNA, the CDR3 is TGTGCCAGCAGCGGGCGGGACAGTGGCCGCGAGCAGTACTTC. It translates to CASSGRDSGREQYF.

This clonotype came up a few times. The chain uses TRBV7-3 and TRBJ2-3; TRBD1 aligns across 9 bases. CDR1 is SGHTA and CDR2 is FQGTGA in the germline V gene. This CDR3 comprises 16 residues. V gave up 0 bases and J gave up 0 bases; unmatched junction bases: 1. CDR3 sequence reads: CASSLTGTGSTDTQYF. CDR3 DNA: TGTGCCAGCAGCTTAACAGGGACAGGGAGCACAGATACGCAGTATTTT.

The chain uses TRBV5-1 and TRBJ2-7; 8 nucleotides align to TRBD1. The CDR3 has 17 residues. Trimming removed 3 bases from V and 2 bases from J; junction bases left unmatched: 13. Germline lookup yields CDR1 SGHRS and CDR2 YFSETQ. The CDR3 spells CASSSSAMGTGAYEQYF. CDR3 in DNA: TGCGCCAGCAGCTCTTCAGCAATGGGGACAGGAGCCTACGAGCAGTACTTC.

The chain employs TRBV4-1 and TRBJ1-3, with D possibly TRBD1 on 5 matching bases. The germline V gene encodes CDR1 MGHRA and CDR2 YSYEKL. Between the trimmed V and J ends, which lost 4 bases and 2 bases, there was a span of 9 bases. The CDR3 has 14 residues. The CDR3 nucleotides are TGCGCCAGCAGCCCCGGAGGGGCTGGAAACACCATATATTTT. This codes for CASSPGGAGNTIYF.

The chain combines TRBV24-1 with TRBJ1-2; possible D gene TRBD1, 6 bases. The germline V gene has CDR1 KGHDR and CDR2 SFDVKD. V was pared by 3 bases and J by 2 bases, with 9 bases between. This CDR3 region has 14 residues. The CDR3 sequence: CATSDTGYNYGYTF. CDR3 DNA sequence: TGTGCCACCAGTGATACAGGGTACAACTATGGCTACACCTTC.

In this sample, this clonotype turned up once. V gene TRBV2 combines with J gene TRBJ2-1, with D unresolved. This CDR3 has 12 residues. V was pared by 8 bases and J by 4 bases, with 9 bases between. Germline CDR1 reads SNHLY; CDR2 reads FYNNEI. The CDR3 DNA is TGTGCCAGCCGCCCCCGGTACAATGAGCAGTTCTTC. Amino acid sequence: CASRPRYNEQFF.

The chain joins TRBV27 to TRBJ2-7; a possible D gene is TRBD2 (5 bases). Per germline, CDR1 MNHEY and CDR2 SMNVEV (reference sequence). The ends were cut back, 6 bases at V and 6 bases at J, with 15 bases in the middle. The CDR3 covers 13 residues. The DNA for the CDR3 is TGTGCCAGCAGCTTCGGGATGGCGGCCGAGCAGTACTTC. As protein: CASSFGMAAEQYF.

This clonotype was seen only a few times. The rearrangement links TRBV12-3 or TRBV12-4 to TRBJ1-3; D unclear. Trimming removed 8 bases at V and 7 bases at J, with 6 bases between. The CDR3 loop spans 10 amino acids. CDR3 region: CASSLNTIYF. DNA for the CDR3: TGTGCCAGCTCCCTGAACACCATATATTTT.

The chain is built from TRBV7-9 and TRBJ1-4; D uncertain. Trimming shortened V by 0 bases and J by 2 bases, and 13 bases separated the two germline ends. CDR1 is SEHNR, CDR2 FQNEAQ, per germline (reference sequence). The CDR3 is 17 residues long. The CDR3 sequence is CASSLALKAATNEKLFF. For the CDR3, the DNA is TGTGCCAGCAGCTTAGCGCTAAAGGCAGCCACTAATGAAAAACTGTTTTTT.

The gene calls are TRBV6-5 and TRBJ1-2, with D maybe TRBD1 (6 bases). Germline V lookup: CDR1 MNHEY, CDR2 SVGAGI. This CDR3 has 17 amino acids. The germline V and J ends were trimmed by 0 bases and 3 bases, with 17 bases remaining between them. The chain's CDR3 is CASSYSQGGEGDYGYTF. The CDR3 DNA reads as TGTGCCAGCAGTTACTCCCAAGGGGGGGAGGGAGACTATGGCTACACCTTC.

This chain links TRBV7-9 with TRBJ2-7; TRBD1 matches 11 bases. The CDR3 sequence is 16 residues long. The ends lost 5 bases at V and 2 bases at J; junction bases unmatched: 8. Germline V lookup: CDR1 SEHNR, CDR2 FQNEAQ (reference sequence). DNA of the CDR3: TGTGCCAGCAGCCCCGGACAGGGGGCCAACCCCTACGAGCAGTACTTC. Translated: CASSPGQGANPYEQYF.

This clonotype was observed once. The J gene is TRBJ2-1, the V gene TRBV29-1, with TRBD1 identical over 8 bases. Germline values: CDR1 SQVTM, CDR2 ANQGSEA. This CDR3 is 14 amino acids long. The junction had 12 bases not matched to a gene; V was cut back by 7 bases and J by 7 bases. For the CDR3, the DNA is TGCAGCGCTGGCCGGACAGGGATTCAGAATGAGCAGTTCTTC. This encodes CSAGRTGIQNEQFF.

The V and J genes are TRBV6-1 and TRBJ2-3; the D gene is possibly TRBD1 (5 bases). The CDR3 is 16 amino acids. Trimming left V 3 bases short and J 1 base short, with 14 bases between. CDR1 and CDR2 from the germline V gene are MNHNS and SASEGT. CDR3 nucleotides: TGTGCCAGCAGTGAGTGGGGCCTCGAGGGCACAGATACGCAGTATTTT. This gives the protein CASSEWGLEGTDTQYF.